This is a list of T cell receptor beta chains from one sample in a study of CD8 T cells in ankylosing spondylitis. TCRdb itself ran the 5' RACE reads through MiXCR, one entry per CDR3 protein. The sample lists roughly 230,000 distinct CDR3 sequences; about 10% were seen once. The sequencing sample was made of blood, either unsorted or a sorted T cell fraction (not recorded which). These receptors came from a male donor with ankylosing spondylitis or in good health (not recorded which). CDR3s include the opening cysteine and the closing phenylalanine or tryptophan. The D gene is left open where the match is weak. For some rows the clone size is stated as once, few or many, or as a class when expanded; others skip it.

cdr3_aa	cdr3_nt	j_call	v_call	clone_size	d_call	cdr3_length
CASSLGTVPGEQYF	TGCGCCAGCAGCTTGGGGACAGTTCCCGGCGAGCAGTACTTC	TRBJ2-7	TRBV5-1	few	NA	14
CASSFKGNQPQHF	TGTGCCAGCAGTTTCAAGGGCAATCAGCCCCAGCATTTT	TRBJ1-5	TRBV12-3/TRBV12-4	many	NA	13
CTSSLGQGYGYTF	TGTACCAGCAGCTTGGGACAGGGATATGGCTACACCTTC	TRBJ1-2	TRBV11-2	NA	TRBD1	13
CASSLVGTYTDTQYF	TGCGCCAGCAGCTTGGTAGGGACCTACACAGATACGCAGTATTTT	TRBJ2-3	TRBV5-1	NA	NA	15
CASRKTTVTDTQYF	TGTGCCAGCCGGAAAACGACCGTCACAGATACGCAGTATTTT	TRBJ2-3	TRBV12-3/TRBV12-4	NA	NA	14
CAWSGGPDTQYF	TGTGCCTGGAGTGGGGGCCCAGATACGCAGTATTTT	TRBJ2-3	TRBV30	NA	NA	12
CASRLHPGDTQYF	TGTGCCAGCAGACTACACCCTGGGGATACGCAGTATTTT	TRBJ2-3	TRBV6-1	many	NA	13
CASSLAYPSAYNEQFF	TGCGCCAGCAGCTTGGCCTATCCATCTGCCTACAATGAGCAGTTCTTC	TRBJ2-1	TRBV5-1	many	NA	16
CASSPGQENTEAFF	TGTGCCAGCTCACCGGGACAAGAGAACACTGAAGCTTTCTTT	TRBJ1-1	TRBV18	NA	NA	14
CASSLRRDPSADTQYF	TGTGCCAGCAGCCTCCGAAGGGATCCTTCTGCAGATACGCAGTATTTT	TRBJ2-3	TRBV11-2	NA	NA	16
CASSLAGGQADEQFF	TGTGCCAGTAGTTTAGCGGGGGGCCAGGCGGATGAGCAGTTCTTC	TRBJ2-1	TRBV19	many	TRBD2	15
CASSPRQSETQYF	TGTGCCAGCTCACCGCGCCAATCGGAGACCCAGTACTTC	TRBJ2-5	TRBV18	many	NA	13
CSAKGAGGIQETQYF	TGCAGTGCTAAGGGAGCGGGGGGGATCCAAGAGACCCAGTACTTC	TRBJ2-5	TRBV20-1	many	TRBD2	15
CASRSADQPQHF	TGTGCCAGCAGATCGGCCGATCAGCCCCAGCATTTT	TRBJ1-5	TRBV25-1	many	NA	12
CRGTENTEAFF	TGCAGAGGTACAGAGAACACTGAAGCTTTCTTT	TRBJ1-1	TRBV29-1	many	NA	11
CSAGRTAGTDTQYF	TGCAGTGCTGGAAGGACAGCTGGCACAGATACGCAGTATTTT	TRBJ2-3	TRBV20-1	many	NA	14
CASSLEGQTGELFF	TGCGCCAGCAGCTTGGAGGGCCAAACCGGGGAGCTGTTTTTT	TRBJ2-2	TRBV5-1	many	NA	14
CSARMGAGGETQYF	TGCAGTGCTAGAATGGGGGCAGGGGGCGAGACCCAGTACTTC	TRBJ2-5	TRBV20-1	many	TRBD1	14
CASSLSVSINQPQHF	TGTGCCAGCAGCTTGTCGGTCAGTATCAATCAGCCCCAGCATTTT	TRBJ1-5	TRBV5-6	many	NA	15
CASSFGSTGELFF	TGTGCCAGCAGTTTCGGTTCCACCGGGGAGCTGTTTTTT	TRBJ2-2	TRBV6-5	many	NA	13
CASSLIPTGTGTYEQYF	TGTGCCAGCAGCTTAATCCCCACCGGGACAGGGACCTACGAGCAGTACTTC	TRBJ2-7	TRBV11-2	few	TRBD1	17
CASRGVYEQYF	TGTGCCAGCAGGGGGGTCTACGAGCAGTACTTC	TRBJ2-7	TRBV3-1	NA	NA	11
CASSLSWWSGGTSYEQYF	TGTGCCAGCAGTTTGTCATGGTGGAGCGGGGGGACCTCCTACGAGCAGTACTTC	TRBJ2-7	TRBV12-3/TRBV12-4	many	TRBD2	18
CASSLVSTGEETQYF	TGCGCCAGCAGCTTGGTTTCGACTGGGGAAGAGACCCAGTACTTC	TRBJ2-5	TRBV5-1	many	NA	15